The source of this T cell receptor (beta chain) is a study of blood T cells in healthy people across ages. Regarding the study as a whole: Relative to aged donors, long-lived donors carried more naive CD4+ cells and displayed higher diversity.

With a J-beta primer mix and a sample-barcoded 5' primer, a second PCR ran 7 to 11 cycles. A tag from a template-switch adaptor with 12 random nucleotides marked each cDNA molecule. MiXCR was run by TCRdb on the 5' RACE reads, yielding one entry per CDR3 protein. The table includes approximately 1,000,000 distinct CDR3 sequences, around 43% detected once. A remark on this clonotype: The antigen is unknown.

Between the trimmed V and J ends, which lost 1 base and 2 bases, there was a span of 12 bases. CDR1 and CDR2 (germline): DFQATT, SNEGSKA (reference sequence). The CDR3 consists of 14 residues. The specimen was blood. The sequence derives from a woman in her sixties in good health. The V and J genes are TRBV20-1 and TRBJ2-7; D perhaps matches TRBD1 (6 bases). CDR3 loop: CSARVPGHPYEQYF. The CDR3 nucleotides are TGCAGTGCTAGAGTCCCGGGACACCCCTACGAGCAGTACTTC.